This T cell receptor (beta chain) was recovered during a study of shared clonotypes between healthy human individuals. Naive CD8 cells, CD45RO-negative and positively selected for CCR7, excluded terminally differentiated effector memory CD45RA+ cells. Nashville, Tennessee was home to all donors, each a Caucasian adult. TCRdb keeps only in-frame clones here, not all; method: immunoSEQ multiplex PCR. The table has roughly 2,000,000 clones, roughly 95% seen once. V was pared by 3 bases and J by 4 bases, with 9 bases of the junction left unmatched. In germline, CDR1 is SQVTM, CDR2 ANQGSEA. This CDR3 comprises 17 residues.

The material sequenced was naive CD8+ T cells sorted from blood. The V call is TRBV29-1, the J call TRBJ2-2; 12 bases are shared with TRBD2. This TCR was sampled from a man aged 18 to 35 in good health. The CDR3 DNA sequence: TGCAGCGTTGAGGTTGCTAGCGGGGGGGCAGTCACCGGGGAGCTGTTTTTT. Translated: CSVEVASGGAVTGELFF.